The present T cell receptor (beta chain) was sequenced within a study of blood T cell repertoires in COVID-19. Study at large: T cells, B-cell-depleted T cells, or PBMCs provided the cDNA or gDNA that served as material.

This CDR3 has 12 residues. Germline V lookup: CDR1 GTSNPN, CDR2 SVGIG (reference sequence). V shed 2 bases and J shed 1 base, with 6 bases lying between them. Methods used by the authors: For nucleated cells, counts were estimated from reference gene primer amplification. Data came from immunoSEQ multiplex PCR; TCRdb stores just in-frame clones and leaves some out. The DNA was the basis for D and trimming; V, J and clone size are from that table. The profile shows 50,000 to 80,000 clones, 88% of them singletons. The V and J genes are TRBV30 and TRBJ2-7; no clear D. Sample: peripheral blood. The sequence was obtained from a woman in her fifties or sixties with COVID-19, enrolled during active disease. DNA for the CDR3: TGTGCCTGGAGTCGAGGTTCCTACGAGCAGTACTTC. It yields the protein CAWSRGSYEQYF.